The clone carrying this TCR beta chain was observed a handful of times. Its matching antigen is unknown. This specimen belongs to a study of shared clonotypes between healthy human individuals. Looking at the study overall: Plates per donor: three CD4 naive, three CD4 memory, two CD8 naive, one CD8 memory.

V shed 5 bases, J shed 2 bases, and the junction held 5 bases outside the gene matches. This CDR3 spans 15 amino acids. The germline V gene has CDR1 KGHSH and CDR2 LQKENI. Evenly divided among several immunoSEQ plates was the genomic DNA of each subset. Replicate PCRs run on sorted subsets employed roughly 190 ng DNA, approximately 30,000 T cell genomes. TCRdb's copy holds only in-frame clones and misses some; the assay was immunoSEQ multiplex PCR. The sample consists of roughly 2.6 million clones, around 90% of them appearing once. Study-wide points: When naive CD4 clonotypes were compared across four donors, about 4.9% were shared.

The source material was naive CD4+ T cells sorted from blood. The subset: CD45RA+ positively selected. The chain recombines TRBV18 with TRBJ1-2; 10 bases align to TRBD1. This receptor was taken from a man younger than 35 in good health. CDR3 DNA: TGTGCCAGCTCAACGCCGGGACAGGGGAACTATGGCTACACCTTC. Its translation: CASSTPGQGNYGYTF.